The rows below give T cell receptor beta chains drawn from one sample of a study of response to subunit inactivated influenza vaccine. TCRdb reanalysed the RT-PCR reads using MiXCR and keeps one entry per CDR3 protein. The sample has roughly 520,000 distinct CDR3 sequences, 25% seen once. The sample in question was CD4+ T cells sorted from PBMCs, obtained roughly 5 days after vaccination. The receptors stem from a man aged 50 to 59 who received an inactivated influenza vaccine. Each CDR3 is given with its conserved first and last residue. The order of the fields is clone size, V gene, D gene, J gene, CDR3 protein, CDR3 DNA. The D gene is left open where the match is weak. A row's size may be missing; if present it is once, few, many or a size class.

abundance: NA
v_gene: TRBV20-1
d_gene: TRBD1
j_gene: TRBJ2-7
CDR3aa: CSARDGTGHREQYF
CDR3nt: TGCAGTGCTAGAGACGGGACAGGACACAGGGAGCAGTACTTC

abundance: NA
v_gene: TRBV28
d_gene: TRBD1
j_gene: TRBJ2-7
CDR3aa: CASSLPGQYYEQYF
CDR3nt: TGTGCCAGCAGTTTACCGGGACAGTACTACGAGCAGTACTTC

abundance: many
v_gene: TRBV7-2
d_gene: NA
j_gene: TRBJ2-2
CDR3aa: CASSPHMSTGELFF
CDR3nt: TGTGCCAGCAGCCCCCATATGAGCACCGGGGAGCTGTTTTTT

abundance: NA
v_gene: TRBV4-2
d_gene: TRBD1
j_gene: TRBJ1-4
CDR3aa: CASSPGTGLNEKLFF
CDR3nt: TGTGCCAGCAGCCCCGGGACAGGGTTAAACGAAAAACTGTTTTTT

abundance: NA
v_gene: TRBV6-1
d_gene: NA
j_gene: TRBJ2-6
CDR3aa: CASSASFSGANVLTF
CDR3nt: TGTGCCAGCAGTGCTAGCTTCTCTGGGGCCAACGTCCTGACTTTC

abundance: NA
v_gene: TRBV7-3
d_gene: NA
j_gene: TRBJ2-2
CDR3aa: CASSSHRLGAPGELFF
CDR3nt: TGTGCCAGCAGCTCCCACCGTCTAGGAGCTCCCGGGGAGCTGTTTTTT

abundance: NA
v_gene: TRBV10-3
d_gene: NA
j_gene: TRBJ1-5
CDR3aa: CAIRGLSDTQHF
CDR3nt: TGTGCCATCAGGGGGCTGTCAGATACGCAGCATTTT

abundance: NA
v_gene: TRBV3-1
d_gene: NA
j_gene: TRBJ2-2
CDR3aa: CASSPKRWRKINTGELFF
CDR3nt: TGTGCCAGCAGCCCCAAGAGATGGCGGAAAATTAACACCGGGGAGCTGTTTTTT

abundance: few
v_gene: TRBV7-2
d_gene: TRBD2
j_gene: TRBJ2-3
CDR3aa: CASTGRTSTDTQYF
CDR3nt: TGTGCCAGCACCGGGAGGACTAGCACAGATACGCAGTATTTT

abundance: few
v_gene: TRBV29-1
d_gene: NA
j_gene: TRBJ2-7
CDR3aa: CSVGQYSYEQYF
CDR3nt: TGCAGCGTCGGACAATACTCCTACGAGCAGTACTTC

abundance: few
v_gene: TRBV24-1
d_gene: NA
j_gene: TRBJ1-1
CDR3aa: CATRGANTEAFF
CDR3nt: TGTGCCACCCGCGGGGCAAACACTGAAGCTTTCTTT

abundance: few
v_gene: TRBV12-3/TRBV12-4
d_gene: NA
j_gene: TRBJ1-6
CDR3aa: CASSPQANYSPLHF
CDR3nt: TGTGCCAGCAGTCCACAGGCGAATTATTCACCCCTCCACTTT

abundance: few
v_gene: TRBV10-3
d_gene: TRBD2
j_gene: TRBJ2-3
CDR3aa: CATGTSGDTDTQYF
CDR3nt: TGTGCCACCGGGACTAGCGGAGACACAGATACGCAGTATTTT

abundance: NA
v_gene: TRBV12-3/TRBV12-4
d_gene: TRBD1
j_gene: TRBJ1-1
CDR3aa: CATDRGQGEAFF
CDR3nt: TGTGCCACCGACAGGGGGCAAGGTGAAGCTTTCTTT

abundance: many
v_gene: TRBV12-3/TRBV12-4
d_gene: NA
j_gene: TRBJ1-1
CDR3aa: CASSLGGPKTEAFF
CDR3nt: TGTGCCAGCAGTTTAGGGGGCCCCAAGACTGAAGCTTTCTTT

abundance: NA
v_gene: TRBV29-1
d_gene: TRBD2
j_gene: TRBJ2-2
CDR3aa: CTQPSSGRGLNTGELFF
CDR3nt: TGCACCCAACCATCTAGCGGGAGGGGGTTAAACACCGGGGAGCTGTTTTTT

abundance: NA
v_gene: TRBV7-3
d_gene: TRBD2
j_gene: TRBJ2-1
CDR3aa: CASSSIAGGQDEQFF
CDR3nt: TGTGCCAGCAGCTCTATAGCGGGAGGGCAGGATGAGCAGTTCTTC

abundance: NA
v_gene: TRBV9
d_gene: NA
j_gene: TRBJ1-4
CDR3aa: CASSVRPEPYEKLFF
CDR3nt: TGTGCCAGCAGCGTGAGACCCGAGCCGTATGAAAAACTGTTTTTT

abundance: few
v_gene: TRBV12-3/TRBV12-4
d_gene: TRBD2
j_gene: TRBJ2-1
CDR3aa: CASSPLAGKYNEQFF
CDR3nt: TGTGCCAGCAGTCCACTAGCGGGTAAATACAATGAGCAGTTCTTC

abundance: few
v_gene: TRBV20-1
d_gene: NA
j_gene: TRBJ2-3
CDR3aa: CSAPNDGTDTQYF
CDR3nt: TGCAGTGCTCCCAACGACGGCACAGATACGCAGTATTTT

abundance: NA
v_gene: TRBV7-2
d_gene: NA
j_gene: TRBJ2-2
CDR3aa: CASSSEGGGELFF
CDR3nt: TGTGCCAGCAGCTCGGAAGGAGGCGGGGAGCTGTTTTTT

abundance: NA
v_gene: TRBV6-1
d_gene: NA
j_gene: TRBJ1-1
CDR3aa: CASTYRNEAFF
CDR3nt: TGTGCCAGCACGTACAGGAATGAAGCTTTCTTT

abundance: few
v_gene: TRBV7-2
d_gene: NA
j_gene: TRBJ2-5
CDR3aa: CASSLTLGGTQYF
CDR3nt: TGTGCCAGCAGCTTAACTCTCGGGGGCACCCAGTACTTC

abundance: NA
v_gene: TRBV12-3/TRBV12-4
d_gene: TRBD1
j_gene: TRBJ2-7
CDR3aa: CASTPTRQGSYEQYF
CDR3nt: TGTGCCAGCACCCCTACGAGACAGGGGTCATACGAGCAGTACTTC

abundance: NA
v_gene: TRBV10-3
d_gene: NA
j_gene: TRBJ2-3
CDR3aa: CAISESEWDTQYF
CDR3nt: TGTGCCATCAGTGAGTCGGAGTGGGATACGCAGTATTTT

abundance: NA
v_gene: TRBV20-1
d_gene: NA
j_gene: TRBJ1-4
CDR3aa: CSATGEWDRPDEKLFF
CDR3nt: TGCAGTGCAACGGGTGAATGGGACCGCCCGGATGAAAAACTGTTTTTT

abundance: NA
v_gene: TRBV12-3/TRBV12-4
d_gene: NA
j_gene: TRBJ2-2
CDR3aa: CASSLPRGWYPEGELFF
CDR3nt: TGTGCCAGCAGTTTGCCGCGGGGCTGGTATCCTGAGGGGGAGCTGTTTTTT

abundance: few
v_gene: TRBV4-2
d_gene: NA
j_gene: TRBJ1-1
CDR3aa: CASSQGGGVTFF
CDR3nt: TGTGCCAGCAGCCAAGGAGGGGGGGTGACTTTCTTT

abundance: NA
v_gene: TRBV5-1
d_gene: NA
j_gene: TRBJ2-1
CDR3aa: CASSSADHYNEQFF
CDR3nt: TGCGCCAGCAGCTCCGCGGACCACTACAATGAGCAGTTCTTC

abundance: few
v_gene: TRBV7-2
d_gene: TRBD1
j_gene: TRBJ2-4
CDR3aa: CASSSGTGKNIQYF
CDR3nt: TGTGCCAGCAGCTCCGGGACAGGCAAAAACATTCAGTACTTC

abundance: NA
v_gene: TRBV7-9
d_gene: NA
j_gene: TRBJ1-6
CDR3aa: CASSLVSRSHSPLHF
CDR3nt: TGTGCCAGCAGCTTAGTTTCCAGGTCCCATTCACCCCTCCACTTT

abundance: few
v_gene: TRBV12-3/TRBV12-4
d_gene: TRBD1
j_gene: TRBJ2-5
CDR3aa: CASSFTGGMETQYF
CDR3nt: TGTGCCAGCAGTTTTACAGGGGGAATGGAGACCCAGTACTTC

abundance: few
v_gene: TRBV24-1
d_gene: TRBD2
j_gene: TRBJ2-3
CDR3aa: CATSGRRASGIDTQYF
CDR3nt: TGTGCCACCAGTGGGCGGCGAGCGAGCGGGATAGATACGCAGTATTTT

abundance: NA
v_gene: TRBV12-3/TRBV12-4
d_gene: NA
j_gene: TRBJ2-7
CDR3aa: CASRQGEASYEQYF
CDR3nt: TGTGCCAGCAGACAGGGTGAAGCCTCCTACGAGCAGTACTTC

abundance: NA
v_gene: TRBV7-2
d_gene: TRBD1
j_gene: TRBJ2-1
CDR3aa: CASSPRTGLNEQFF
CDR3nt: TGTGCCAGCAGCCCGCGGACAGGACTCAATGAGCAGTTCTTC

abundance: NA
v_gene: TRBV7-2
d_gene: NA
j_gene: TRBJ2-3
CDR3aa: CASSLDIDTQYF
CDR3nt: TGTGCCAGCAGCTTAGATATAGATACGCAGTATTTT

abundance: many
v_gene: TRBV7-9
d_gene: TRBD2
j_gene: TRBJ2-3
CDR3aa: CASSRTSGSTDTQYF
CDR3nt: TGCGCCAGCAGCCGGACTAGCGGGAGCACAGATACGCAGTATTTT

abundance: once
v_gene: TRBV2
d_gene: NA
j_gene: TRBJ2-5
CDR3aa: CASSELQGETQYF
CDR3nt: TGTGCCAGCAGTGAACTACAGGGAGAGACCCAGTACTTC

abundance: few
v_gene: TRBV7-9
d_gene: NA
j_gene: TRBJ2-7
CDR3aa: CASSSGPRSVYEQYF
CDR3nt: TGTGCCAGCAGTTCCGGGCCCAGGAGTGTCTACGAGCAGTACTTC

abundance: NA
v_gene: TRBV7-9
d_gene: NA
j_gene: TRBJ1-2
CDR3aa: CASSLQKTGGLPDGYTF
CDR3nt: TGTGCCAGCAGCTTACAAAAGACAGGAGGCCTCCCCGATGGCTACACCTTC

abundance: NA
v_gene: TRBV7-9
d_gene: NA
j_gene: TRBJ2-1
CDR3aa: CASSPMIQLGAYNEQFF
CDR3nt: TGTGCCAGCAGCCCCATGATTCAACTAGGCGCCTACAATGAGCAGTTCTTC